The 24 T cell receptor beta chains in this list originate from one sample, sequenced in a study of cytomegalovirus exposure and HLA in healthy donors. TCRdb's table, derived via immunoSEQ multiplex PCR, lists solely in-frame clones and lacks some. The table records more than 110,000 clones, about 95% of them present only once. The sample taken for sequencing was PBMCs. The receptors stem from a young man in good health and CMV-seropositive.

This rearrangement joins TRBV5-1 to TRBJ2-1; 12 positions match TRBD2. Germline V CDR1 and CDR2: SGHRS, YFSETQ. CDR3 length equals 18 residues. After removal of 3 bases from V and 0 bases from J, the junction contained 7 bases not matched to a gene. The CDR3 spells CASSYGTSGSSSYNEQFF. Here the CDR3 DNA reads TGCGCCAGCAGCTACGGGACTAGCGGGTCGAGCTCCTACAATGAGCAGTTCTTC.

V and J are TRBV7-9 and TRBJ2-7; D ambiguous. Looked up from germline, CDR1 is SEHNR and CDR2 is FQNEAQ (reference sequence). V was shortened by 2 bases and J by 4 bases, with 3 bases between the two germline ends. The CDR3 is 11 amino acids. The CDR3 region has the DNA TGTGCCAGCAGCTTATCGTACGAGCAGTACTTC. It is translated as CASSLSYEQYF.

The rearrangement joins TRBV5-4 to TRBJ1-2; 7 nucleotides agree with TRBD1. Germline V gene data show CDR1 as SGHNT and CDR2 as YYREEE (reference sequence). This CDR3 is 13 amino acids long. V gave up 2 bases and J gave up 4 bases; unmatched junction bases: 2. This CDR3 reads CASSFGTVYGYTF. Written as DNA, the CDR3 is TGTGCCAGCAGCTTCGGGACAGTCTATGGCTACACCTTC.

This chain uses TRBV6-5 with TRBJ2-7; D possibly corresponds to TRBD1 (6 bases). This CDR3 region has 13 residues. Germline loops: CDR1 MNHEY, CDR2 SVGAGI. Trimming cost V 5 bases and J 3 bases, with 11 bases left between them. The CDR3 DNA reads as TGTGCCAGCAGTCAGGGGCTGAACTACGAGCAGTACTTC. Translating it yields CASSQGLNYEQYF.

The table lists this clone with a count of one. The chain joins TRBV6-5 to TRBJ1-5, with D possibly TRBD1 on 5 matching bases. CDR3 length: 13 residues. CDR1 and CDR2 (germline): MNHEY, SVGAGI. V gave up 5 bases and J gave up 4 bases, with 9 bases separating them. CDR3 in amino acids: CASSVQGNQPQHF. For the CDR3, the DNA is TGTGCCAGCAGTGTGCAGGGAAATCAGCCCCAGCATTTT.

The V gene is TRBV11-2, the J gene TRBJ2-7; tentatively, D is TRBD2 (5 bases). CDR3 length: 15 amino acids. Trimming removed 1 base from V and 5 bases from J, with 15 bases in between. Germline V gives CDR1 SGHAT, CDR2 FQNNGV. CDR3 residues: CASSLVPEGKDEQYF. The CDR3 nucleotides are TGTGCCAGCAGCTTAGTCCCCGAGGGTAAGGACGAGCAGTACTTC.

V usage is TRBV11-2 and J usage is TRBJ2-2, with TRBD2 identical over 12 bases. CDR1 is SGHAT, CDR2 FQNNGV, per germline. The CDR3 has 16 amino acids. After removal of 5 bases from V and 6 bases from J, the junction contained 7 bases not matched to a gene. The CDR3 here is CASSRTSGMVAGELFF. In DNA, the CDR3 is TGTGCCAGCAGCAGGACTAGCGGGATGGTTGCCGGGGAGCTGTTTTTT.

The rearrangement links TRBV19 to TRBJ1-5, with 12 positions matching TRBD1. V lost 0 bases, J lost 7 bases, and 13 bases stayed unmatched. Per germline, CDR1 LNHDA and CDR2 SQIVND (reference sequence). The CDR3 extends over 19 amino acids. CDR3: CASSIDQGQGAFGRQPQHF. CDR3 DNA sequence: TGTGCCAGTAGTATAGATCAGGGACAGGGGGCTTTTGGGAGGCAGCCCCAGCATTTT. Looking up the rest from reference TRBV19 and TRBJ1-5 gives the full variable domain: DGGITQSPKYLFRKEGQNVTLSCEQNLNHDAMYWYRQDPGQGLRLIYYSQIVNDFQKGDIAEGYSVSREKKESFPLTVTSAQKNPTAFYLCASSIDQGQGAFGRQPQHFGDGTRLSIL.

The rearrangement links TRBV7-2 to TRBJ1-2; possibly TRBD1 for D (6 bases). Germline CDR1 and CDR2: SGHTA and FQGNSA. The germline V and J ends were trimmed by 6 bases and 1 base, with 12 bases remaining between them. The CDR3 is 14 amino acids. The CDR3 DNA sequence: TGTGCCAGCAGGGAGGGGGGGCATAACTATGGCTACACCTTC. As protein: CASREGGHNYGYTF.

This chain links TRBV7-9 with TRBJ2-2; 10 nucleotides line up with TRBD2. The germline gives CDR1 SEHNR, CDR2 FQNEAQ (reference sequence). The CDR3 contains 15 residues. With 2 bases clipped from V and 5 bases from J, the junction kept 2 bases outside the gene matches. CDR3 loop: CASSLLAGVTGELFF. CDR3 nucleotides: TGTGCCAGCAGCTTACTAGCGGGAGTAACCGGGGAGCTGTTTTTT.

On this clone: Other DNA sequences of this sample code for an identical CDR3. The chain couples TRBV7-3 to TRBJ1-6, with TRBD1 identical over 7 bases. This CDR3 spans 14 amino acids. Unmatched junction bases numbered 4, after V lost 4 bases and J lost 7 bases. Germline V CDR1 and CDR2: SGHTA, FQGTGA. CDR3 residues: CASSSGTENSPLHF. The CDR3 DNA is TGTGCCAGCAGCTCGGGGACAGAGAATTCACCCCTCCACTTT.

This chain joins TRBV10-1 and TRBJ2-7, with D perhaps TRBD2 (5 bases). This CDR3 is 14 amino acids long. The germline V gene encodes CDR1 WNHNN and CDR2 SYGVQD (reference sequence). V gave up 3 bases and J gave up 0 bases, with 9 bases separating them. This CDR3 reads CASSDSAVSYEQYF. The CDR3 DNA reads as TGCGCCAGCAGTGATAGCGCGGTCTCCTACGAGCAGTACTTC.

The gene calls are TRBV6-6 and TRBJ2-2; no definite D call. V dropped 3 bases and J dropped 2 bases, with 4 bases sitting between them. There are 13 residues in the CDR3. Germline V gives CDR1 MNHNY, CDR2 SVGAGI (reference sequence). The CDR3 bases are TGTGCCAGCAGTTATCCAAACACCGGGGAGCTGTTTTTT. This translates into CASSYPNTGELFF.

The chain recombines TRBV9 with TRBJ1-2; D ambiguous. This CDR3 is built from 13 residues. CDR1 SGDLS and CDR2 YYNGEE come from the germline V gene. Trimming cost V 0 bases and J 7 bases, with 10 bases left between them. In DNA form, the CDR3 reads TGTGCCAGCAGCGTAGGGCGGAGTGCTGGCTACACCTTC. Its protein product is CASSVGRSAGYTF.

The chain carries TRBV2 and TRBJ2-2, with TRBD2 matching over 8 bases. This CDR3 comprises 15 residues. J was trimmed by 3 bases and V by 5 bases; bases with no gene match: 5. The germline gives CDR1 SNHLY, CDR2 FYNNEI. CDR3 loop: CASSSGSWHTGELFF. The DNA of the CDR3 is TGTGCCAGCAGTAGCGGGAGTTGGCACACCGGGGAGCTGTTTTTT.

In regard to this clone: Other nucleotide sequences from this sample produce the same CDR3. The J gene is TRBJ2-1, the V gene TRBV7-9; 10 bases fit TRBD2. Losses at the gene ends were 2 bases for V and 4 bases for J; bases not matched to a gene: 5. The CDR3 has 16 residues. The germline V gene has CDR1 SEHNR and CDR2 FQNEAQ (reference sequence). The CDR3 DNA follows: TGTGCCAGCAGCTTAAGCCTAGCGGGAGCTTACAATGAGCAGTTCTTC. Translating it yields CASSLSLAGAYNEQFF.

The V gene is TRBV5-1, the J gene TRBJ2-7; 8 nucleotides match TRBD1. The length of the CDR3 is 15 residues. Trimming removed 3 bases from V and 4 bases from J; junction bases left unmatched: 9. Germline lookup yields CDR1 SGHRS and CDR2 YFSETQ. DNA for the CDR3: TGCGCCAGCAGCTCCGTCGGACAGGGACCTTACGAGCAGTACTTC. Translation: CASSSVGQGPYEQYF.

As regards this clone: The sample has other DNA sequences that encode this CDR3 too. The CDR3 region is CASSLVGGEETQYF. DNA for the CDR3: TGCGCCAGCAGCTTGGTAGGAGGGGAAGAGACCCAGTACTTC. This chain connects TRBV5-1 to TRBJ2-5; D may be TRBD2 (6 bases). CDR3 length: 14 residues. V lost 0 bases and J 3 bases, leaving 9 bases between the germline ends. Germline CDR1 reads SGHRS; CDR2 reads YFSETQ.

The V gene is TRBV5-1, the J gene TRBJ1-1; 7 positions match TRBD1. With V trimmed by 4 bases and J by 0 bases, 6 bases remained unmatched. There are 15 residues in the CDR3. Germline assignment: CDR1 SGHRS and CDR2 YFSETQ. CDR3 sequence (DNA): TGCGCCAGCAGCGACCGACAGGGACTGAACACTGAAGCTTTCTTT. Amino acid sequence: CASSDRQGLNTEAFF. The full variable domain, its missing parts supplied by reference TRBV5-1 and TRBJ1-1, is KAGVTQTPRYLIKTRGQQVTLSCSPISGHRSVSWYQQTPGQGLQFLFEYFSETQRNKGNFPGRFSGRQFSNSRSEMNVSTLELGDSALYLCASSDRQGLNTEAFFGQGTRLTVV.

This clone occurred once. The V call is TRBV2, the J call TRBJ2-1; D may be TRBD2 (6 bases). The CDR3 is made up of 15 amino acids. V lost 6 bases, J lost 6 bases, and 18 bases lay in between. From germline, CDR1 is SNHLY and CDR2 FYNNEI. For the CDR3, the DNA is TGTGCCAGCAGCGCACCGGGAAGGGGAGGCAATGAGCAGTTCTTC. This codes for CASSAPGRGGNEQFF.

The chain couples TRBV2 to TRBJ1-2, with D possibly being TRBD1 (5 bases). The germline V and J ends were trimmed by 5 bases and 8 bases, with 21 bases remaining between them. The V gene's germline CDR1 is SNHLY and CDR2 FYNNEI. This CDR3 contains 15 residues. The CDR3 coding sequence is TGTGCCAGCAGTCGGGAGGCAGGGACTAACGGGGGCTACACCTTC. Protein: CASSREAGTNGGYTF.

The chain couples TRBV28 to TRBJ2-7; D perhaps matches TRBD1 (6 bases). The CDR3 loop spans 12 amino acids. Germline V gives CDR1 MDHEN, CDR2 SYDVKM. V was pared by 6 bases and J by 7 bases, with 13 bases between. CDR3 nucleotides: TGTGCCAGCAGGCTAACAGGGTTTGAGCAGTACTTC. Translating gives CASRLTGFEQYF.

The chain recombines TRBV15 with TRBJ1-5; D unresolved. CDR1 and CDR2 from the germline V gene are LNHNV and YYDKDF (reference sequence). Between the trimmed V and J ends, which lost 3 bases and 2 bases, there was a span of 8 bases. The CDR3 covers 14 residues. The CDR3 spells CATSRDLGNQPQHF. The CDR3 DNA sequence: TGTGCCACCAGCAGGGACTTGGGCAATCAGCCCCAGCATTTT.

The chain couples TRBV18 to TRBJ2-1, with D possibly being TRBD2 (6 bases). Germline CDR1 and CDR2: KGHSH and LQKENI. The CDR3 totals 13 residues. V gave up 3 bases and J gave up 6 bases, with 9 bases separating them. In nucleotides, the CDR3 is TGTGCCAGCTCACCTACCGGGGGCAATGAGCAGTTCTTC. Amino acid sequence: CASSPTGGNEQFF.